Shown below are 29 T cell receptor beta chains from a single sample sequenced in a study of blood T cell repertoires in COVID-19 (dated by TCRdb to 2018 to 2020). Libraries were constructed by the immunoSEQ multiplex PCR assay. Imported from immuneACCESS, the table was reduced by TCRdb to in-frame sequences with V and J called. These copies leave out some clones; in studies compared against another copy, an unresolved V gene accounts for under half, and the cause of the remainder is not known. The sample table holds around 100,000 clones, of which 90% were seen once. The ten largest clonotypes hold about 5.2% of the sample. Sequenced material: peripheral blood. The origin of the receptors is a man aged 50 to 60 with acute or convalescent COVID-19.

The CDR3 here is CASSLGLAGVRSDDEQYF. CDR3 nucleotides: TGCGCCAGCAGCCTGGGACTAGCGGGAGTTCGATCGGACGACGAGCAGTACTTC. This chain uses TRBV5-1 with TRBJ2-7; 14 bases map to TRBD2. The length of the CDR3 is 18 residues. Germline-derived CDR1 and CDR2 are SGHRS and YFSETQ. Losses at the gene ends were 4 bases for V and 5 bases for J; bases not matched to a gene: 14. Looking up the rest from reference TRBV5-1 and TRBJ2-7 gives the full variable domain: KAGVTQTPRYLIKTRGQQVTLSCSPISGHRSVSWYQQTPGQGLQFLFEYFSETQRNKGNFPGRFSGRQFSNSRSEMNVSTLELGDSALYLCASSLGLAGVRSDDEQYFGPGTRLTVT.

The chain combines TRBV3-1 (or the pseudogene TRBV3-2) with TRBJ2-6; D unclear. The CDR3 is 14 residues long. The germline gives CDR1 LGHDT, CDR2 YNNKEL (reference sequence). Between the trimmed V and J ends, which lost 4 bases and 0 bases, there was a span of 4 bases. The CDR3 DNA is TGTGCCAGCAGCCTCCTCTCTGGGGCCAACGTCCTGACTTTC. It encodes CASSLLSGANVLTF.

This clone is a singleton in its sample. CDR3 protein: CASSFPKGGGYTF. CDR3 in DNA: TGTGCCAGCAGTTTTCCAAAGGGAGGCGGCTACACCTTC. This chain uses TRBV12-3 or TRBV12-4 with TRBJ1-2; no clear D gene. Trimming shortened V by 3 bases and J by 8 bases, and 13 bases separated the two germline ends. The CDR3 length is 13 residues.

The V and J genes are TRBV6-5 and TRBJ2-7, with 9 bases identical to TRBD2. Germline assignment: CDR1 MNHEY and CDR2 SVGAGI. Losses at the gene ends were 10 bases for V and 8 bases for J; bases not matched to a gene: 6. CDR3 size: 11 residues. CDR3 in amino acids: CATLSSGKQYF. The DNA of the CDR3 is TGTGCCACCCTTTCTAGCGGGAAGCAGTACTTC.

The V call is TRBV5-1, the J call TRBJ1-5, with 12 bases fitting TRBD1. Germline values: CDR1 SGHRS, CDR2 YFSETQ. V trimming: 2 bases; J trimming: 1 base; junction bases outside the gene matches: 4. This CDR3 comprises 17 residues. The CDR3 coding sequence is TGCGCCAGCAGCTTTGGGACAGGGGGCGCGAGCAATCAGCCCCAGCATTTT. It translates to CASSFGTGGASNQPQHF.

This sequence joins TRBV25-1 and TRBJ1-4, with D tentatively TRBD1 (6 bases). Per germline, CDR1 MGHDK and CDR2 SYGVNS. CDR3 size: 15 residues. The ends were cut back, 8 bases at V and 4 bases at J, with 17 bases in the middle. The CDR3 coding sequence is TGTGCCAGCGCCCGGGGGCGGGGGAATAATGAAAAACTGTTTTTT. Its translation is CASARGRGNNEKLFF.

The chain carries TRBV5-5 and TRBJ2-1; D is perhaps TRBD1 (6 bases). CDR3 length equals 15 residues. The V end lost 4 bases, the J end lost 4 bases, and 15 bases lay between the germline ends. Per germline, CDR1 SGHKS and CDR2 YYEKEE (reference sequence). CDR3: CASSQRSDRYNEQFF. In DNA, the CDR3 is TGTGCCAGCAGCCAGAGGAGCGACAGGTACAATGAGCAGTTCTTC.

The chain uses TRBV12-3 or TRBV12-4 and TRBJ1-2, with TRBD1 as a possible D gene (5 bases). CDR3 length equals 12 residues. V was shortened by 1 base and J by 8 bases, with 8 bases between the two germline ends. The CDR3 here is CASSLDWGGYTF. DNA for the CDR3: TGTGCCAGCAGTTTAGACTGGGGCGGCTACACCTTC.

V is TRBV9 and J is TRBJ2-3, with 8 bases fitting TRBD2. The V gene end was trimmed by 1 base and the J gene end by 3 bases; junction bases not matched to a gene: 19. The germline CDR1 and CDR2 sequences are SGDLS and YYNGEE. The CDR3 runs 20 residues. This chain's CDR3 is CASSVSLSDGVAGRTDTQYF. The CDR3 bases are TGTGCCAGCAGCGTAAGTTTAAGCGACGGGGTAGCGGGAAGAACAGATACGCAGTATTTT.

V and J are TRBV6-5 and TRBJ1-1, with a weak D call TRBD1 (5 bases). With 6 bases removed from V and 6 bases from J, the gap between germline ends came to 17 bases. This CDR3 has 14 amino acids. Germline CDR1 reads MNHEY; CDR2 reads SVGAGI. This CDR3 reads CASRVQQEAPEAFF. The CDR3, as DNA: TGTGCCAGCAGGGTGCAACAGGAAGCCCCTGAAGCTTTCTTT.

The chain joins TRBV19 to TRBJ1-3; D uncertain. V was shortened by 1 base and J by 1 base, with 8 bases between the two germline ends. This CDR3 is 15 amino acids long. Per the germline V gene, CDR1 is LNHDA and CDR2 is SQIVND (reference sequence). For the CDR3, the DNA is TGTGCCAGTAGTATAGGAGGTTCTTCTGGAAACACCATATATTTT. Translated, it gives CASSIGGSSGNTIYF.

The chain joins TRBV3-1 (or the pseudogene TRBV3-2) to TRBJ2-7, with 7 bases identical to TRBD2. The CDR3 consists of 13 residues. The germline V gene encodes CDR1 LGHDT and CDR2 YNNKEL (reference sequence). V shed 1 base and J 4 bases; nucleotides not matched to a gene: 1. CDR3 in amino acids: CASSQGGGYEQYF. The CDR3 DNA reads TGTGCCAGCAGCCAAGGGGGGGGGTACGAGCAGTACTTC.

As concerns this clone: An end of the junction does not agree with germline; a read error may underlie this. DNA of the CDR3: TGTGCCAGTAGCCTGGGACACCTCACCGGGGAGCCGTTTTTT. The encoded protein is CASSLGHLTGEPFF. The rearrangement uses TRBV19 and TRBJ2-2; TRBD1 is a possible D gene (6 bases). This CDR3 contains 14 residues. CDR1 and CDR2 (germline): LNHDA, SQIVND (reference sequence).

This rearrangement joins TRBV19 to TRBJ1-1, with D hard to call. The CDR3 has 13 residues. The V end lost 1 base, the J end lost 2 bases, and 5 bases lay between the germline ends. CDR1 is LNHDA and CDR2 is SQIVND in the germline V gene (reference sequence). CDR3 loop: CASSIVENTEAFF. For the CDR3, the DNA is TGTGCCAGTAGTATAGTAGAAAACACTGAAGCTTTCTTT.

J is TRBJ2-7 and V is TRBV10-3; D may be TRBD1 (7 bases). Deletions cut 2 bases from V and 5 bases from J, with 16 bases between. The CDR3 runs to 15 residues. Germline V gives CDR1 ENHRY, CDR2 SYGVKD. CDR3 residues: CAISEQGGGVNEQYF. CDR3 in DNA: TGTGCCATCAGTGAGCAGGGGGGCGGAGTCAACGAGCAGTACTTC.

As for this clone: At one of its ends the junction is not consistent with the germline gene, which may arise from a read error. The chain joins TRBV6-6 to TRBJ2-3, with TRBD1 matching 7 bases. The CDR3 is 13 amino acids. Germline V CDR1 and CDR2: MNHNY, SVGAGI (reference sequence). CDR3 DNA sequence: TGTGCCAGCAGGCCAGCCGGGGACAGCCTCGTTTCTTTT. Amino acids: CASRPAGDSLVSF.

The rearrangement uses TRBV21-1 and TRBJ1-1. TRBV21-1 is flagged as a pseudogene. The CDR3 is made up of 15 amino acids. The CDR3 here is CASSKGREMNTEAFF. As DNA, the CDR3 is TGTGCCAGCAGCAAAGGTCGGGAGATGAACACTGAAGCTTTCTTT.

The V and J genes are TRBV24-1 and TRBJ2-3; TRBD1 aligns across 9 bases. There are 13 residues in the CDR3. Germline loops: CDR1 KGHDR, CDR2 SFDVKD. Trimming took 8 bases from V and 5 from J; bases not matched to a gene: 4. The CDR3 loop is CATKRTGEDTQYF. In DNA, the CDR3 is TGTGCCACCAAACGGACAGGGGAAGATACGCAGTATTTT.

The chain carries TRBV7-2 and TRBJ1-6; possible D gene TRBD1, 5 bases. Germline V gives CDR1 SGHTA, CDR2 FQGNSA. V lost 2 bases and J lost 10, with 21 bases in between. The CDR3 covers 17 residues. The CDR3 bases are TGTGCCAGCAGCTTATACTCCAGGGTAGCGGTTAGCTCACCCCTCCACTTT. Protein sequence: CASSLYSRVAVSSPLHF.

The chain carries TRBV5-1 and TRBJ1-2; 7 nucleotides line up with TRBD1. Trimming cost V 4 bases and J 7 bases; bases outside gene matches: 7. The CDR3 totals 13 residues. Germline values: CDR1 SGHRS, CDR2 YFSETQ. The CDR3 here is CASSVETGSGYTF. CDR3 bases: TGCGCCAGCAGCGTAGAGACAGGGTCTGGCTACACCTTC.

This chain links TRBV19 with TRBJ1-1; 7 bases fit TRBD1. CDR1 and CDR2 from the germline V gene are LNHDA and SQIVND (reference sequence). The CDR3 sequence is 15 residues long. V dropped 3 bases and J dropped 1; count of bases not matched to a gene: 5. The CDR3 bases are TGTGCCAGTAGTATCCTGGGACAGAGGAACACTGAAGCTTTCTTT. Protein sequence: CASSILGQRNTEAFF.

V usage is TRBV5-1 and J usage is TRBJ1-3, with D maybe TRBD1 (6 bases). Trimming removed 1 base from V and 2 bases from J, with 7 bases in between. The CDR3 is made up of 14 amino acids. Per the germline V gene, CDR1 is SGHRS and CDR2 is YFSETQ. CDR3 bases: TGCGCCAGCAGCTTGCCAGGGGCTGGAAACACCATATATTTT. It translates to CASSLPGAGNTIYF.

This clone was seen only once. This chain joins TRBV7-2 and TRBJ2-5, with D hard to call. The CDR3 covers 11 residues. CDR1 is SGHTA, CDR2 FQGNSA, per germline. Trimming stripped 4 bases from V and 5 bases from J, with 5 bases between. The CDR3 region is CASSYIETQYF. CDR3 sequence (DNA): TGTGCCAGCAGCTATATCGAGACCCAGTACTTC.

The V call is TRBV19, the J call TRBJ1-2; TRBD1 aligns across 7 bases. The CDR3 spans 16 residues. Germline values: CDR1 LNHDA, CDR2 SQIVND (reference sequence). J was trimmed by 3 bases and V by 6 bases; bases with no gene match: 13. CDR3 loop: CASSPNLRQGDYGYTF. Written as DNA, the CDR3 is TGTGCCAGTAGCCCCAACCTTAGACAGGGCGACTATGGCTACACCTTC.

The chain joins TRBV3-1 (or the pseudogene TRBV3-2) to TRBJ2-7; 10 positions agree with TRBD2. Germline V gene sequence: CDR1 LGHDT, CDR2 YNNKEL (reference sequence). Unmatched junction bases numbered 17, after V lost 0 bases and J lost 0 bases. The CDR3 runs 21 residues. DNA for the CDR3: TGTGCCAGCAGCCAAGATCATACGGGGATTCTAGCGGGAGACACCTCCTACGAGCAGTACTTC. It specifies CASSQDHTGILAGDTSYEQYF.

In this sample, this clone turned up a few times. The rearrangement links TRBV12-3 or TRBV12-4 to TRBJ1-5, with 7 positions matching TRBD1. Losses at the gene ends were 7 bases for V and 6 bases for J; bases not matched to a gene: 6. This CDR3 comprises 13 residues. The CDR3 region has the DNA TGTGCCAGCAACCCAGGGGGAGGTCAGCCCCAGCATTTT. Translating gives CASNPGGGQPQHF.

This chain connects TRBV27 to TRBJ1-5; possible D gene TRBD1, 6 bases. This CDR3 contains 15 residues. The V end was cut by 2 bases, the J end by 2 bases, with 10 bases between. Per the germline V gene, CDR1 is MNHEY and CDR2 is SMNVEV (reference sequence). CDR3 sequence (DNA): TGTGCCAGCAGTTTAATCAGGGGTGGCAATCAGCCCCAGCATTTT. As protein: CASSLIRGGNQPQHF.

This clone has a handful of counts. This chain links TRBV14 with TRBJ2-5; 7 bases line up with TRBD2. Germline CDR1 is SGHDN and CDR2 is FVKESK. This CDR3 has 15 amino acids. V shed 8 bases, J shed 4 bases, and the junction held 13 bases outside the gene matches. CDR3 residues: CASSGGAGEGETQYF. The CDR3 DNA is TGTGCCAGCTCAGGAGGCGCGGGAGAGGGAGAGACCCAGTACTTC.

This sequence joins TRBV19 and TRBJ1-5; 11 bases align to TRBD1. Per germline, CDR1 LNHDA and CDR2 SQIVND (reference sequence). Unmatched junction bases numbered 2, after V lost 7 bases and J lost 6 bases. This CDR3 contains 13 residues. CDR3 sequence: CASNGTGGQPQHF. The DNA of the CDR3 is TGTGCCAGTAATGGGACAGGGGGTCAGCCCCAGCATTTT.